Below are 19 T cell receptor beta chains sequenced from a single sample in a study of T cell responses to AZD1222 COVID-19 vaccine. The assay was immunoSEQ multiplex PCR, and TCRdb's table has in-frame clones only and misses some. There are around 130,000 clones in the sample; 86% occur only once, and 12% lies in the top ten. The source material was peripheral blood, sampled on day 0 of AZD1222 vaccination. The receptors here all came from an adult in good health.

This chain's CDR3 is CASSPTGIYEQYF. CDR3 sequence (DNA): TGTGCCAGCAGTCCGACAGGAATCTACGAGCAGTACTTC. This chain connects TRBV28 to TRBJ2-7, with D perhaps matching TRBD1 (6 bases). Germline values: CDR1 MDHEN, CDR2 SYDVKM. The germline V and J ends were trimmed by 5 bases and 3 bases, with 11 bases remaining between them. The CDR3 consists of 13 residues.

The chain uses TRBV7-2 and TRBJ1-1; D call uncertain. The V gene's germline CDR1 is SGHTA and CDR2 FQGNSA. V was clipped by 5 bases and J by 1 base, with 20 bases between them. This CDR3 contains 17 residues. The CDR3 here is CASSPGLEGPTNTEAFF. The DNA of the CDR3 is TGTGCCAGCAGCCCGGGCTTGGAAGGTCCCACGAACACTGAAGCTTTCTTT.

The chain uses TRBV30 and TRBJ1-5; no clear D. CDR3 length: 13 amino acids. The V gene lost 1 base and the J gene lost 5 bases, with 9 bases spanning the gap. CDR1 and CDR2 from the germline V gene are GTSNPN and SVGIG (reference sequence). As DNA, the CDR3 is TGTGCCTGGAGTGGCCGGCCCGATCAGCCCCAGCATTTT. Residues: CAWSGRPDQPQHF.

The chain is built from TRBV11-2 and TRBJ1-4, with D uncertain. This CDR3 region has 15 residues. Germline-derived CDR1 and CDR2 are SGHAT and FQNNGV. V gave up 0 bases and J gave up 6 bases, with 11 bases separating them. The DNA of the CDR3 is TGTGCCAGCAGCTTAGAAGAGGGAAGAGATGAAAAACTGTTTTTT. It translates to CASSLEEGRDEKLFF.

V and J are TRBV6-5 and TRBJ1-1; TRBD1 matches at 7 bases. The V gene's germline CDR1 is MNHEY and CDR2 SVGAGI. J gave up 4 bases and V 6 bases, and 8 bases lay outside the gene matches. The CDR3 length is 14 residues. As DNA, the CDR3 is TGTGCCAGCAGCAGACAGGGAGGGGTCACTGAAGCTTTCTTT. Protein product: CASSRQGGVTEAFF.

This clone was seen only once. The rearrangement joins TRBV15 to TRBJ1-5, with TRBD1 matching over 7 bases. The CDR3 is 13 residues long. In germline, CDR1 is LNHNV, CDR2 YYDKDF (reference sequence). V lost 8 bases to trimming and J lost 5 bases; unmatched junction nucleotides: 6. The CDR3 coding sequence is TGTGCCACCGGGGCAGGGGGTTATCAGCCCCAGCATTTT. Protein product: CATGAGGYQPQHF.

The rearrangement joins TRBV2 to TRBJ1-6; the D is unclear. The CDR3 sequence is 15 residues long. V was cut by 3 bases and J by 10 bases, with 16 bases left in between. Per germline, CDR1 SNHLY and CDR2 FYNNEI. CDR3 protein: CASSELTVAGSPLHF. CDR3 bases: TGTGCCAGCAGTGAGTTGACGGTGGCGGGATCACCCCTCCACTTT.

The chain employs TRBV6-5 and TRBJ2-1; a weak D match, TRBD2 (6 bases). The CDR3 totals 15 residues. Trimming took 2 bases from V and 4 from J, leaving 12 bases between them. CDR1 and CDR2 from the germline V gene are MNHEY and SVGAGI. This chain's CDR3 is CASSYAPTSYNEQFF. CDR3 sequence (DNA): TGTGCCAGCAGTTACGCCCCGACTAGTTACAATGAGCAGTTCTTC.

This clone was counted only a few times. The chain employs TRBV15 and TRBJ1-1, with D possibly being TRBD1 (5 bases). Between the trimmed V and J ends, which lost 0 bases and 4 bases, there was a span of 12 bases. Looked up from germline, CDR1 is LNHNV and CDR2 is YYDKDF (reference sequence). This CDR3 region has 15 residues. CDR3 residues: CATSREKRQITEAFF. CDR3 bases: TGTGCCACCAGCAGAGAAAAGCGACAGATCACTGAAGCTTTCTTT.

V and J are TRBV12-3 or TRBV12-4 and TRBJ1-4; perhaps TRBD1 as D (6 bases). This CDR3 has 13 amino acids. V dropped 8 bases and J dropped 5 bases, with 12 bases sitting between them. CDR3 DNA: TGTGCCAGCTGTGGGGGCGAAAATGAAAAACTGTTTTTT. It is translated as CASCGGENEKLFF.

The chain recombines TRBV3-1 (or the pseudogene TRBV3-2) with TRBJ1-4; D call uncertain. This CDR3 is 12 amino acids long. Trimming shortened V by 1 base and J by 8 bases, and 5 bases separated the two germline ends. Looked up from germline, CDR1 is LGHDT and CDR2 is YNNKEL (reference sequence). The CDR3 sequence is CASSQVEEKLFF. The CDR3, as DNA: TGTGCCAGCAGCCAAGTGGAAGAAAAACTGTTTTTT.

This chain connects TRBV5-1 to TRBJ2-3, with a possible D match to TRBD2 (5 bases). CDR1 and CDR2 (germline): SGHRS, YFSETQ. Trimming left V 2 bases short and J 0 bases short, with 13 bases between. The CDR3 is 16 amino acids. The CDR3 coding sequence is TGCGCCAGCAGCTTCGAGCTAGCACCTAGCACAGATACGCAGTATTTT. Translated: CASSFELAPSTDTQYF.

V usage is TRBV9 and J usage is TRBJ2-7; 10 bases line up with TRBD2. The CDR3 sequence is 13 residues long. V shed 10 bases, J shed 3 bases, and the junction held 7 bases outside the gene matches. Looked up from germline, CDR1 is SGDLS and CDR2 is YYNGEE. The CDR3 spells CADLAGALYEQYF. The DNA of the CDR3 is TGTGCCGACCTAGCGGGGGCCCTCTACGAGCAGTACTTC.

CDR3 protein: CASSQEGSLGGYTF. DNA for the CDR3: TGCGCCAGCAGCCAAGAGGGATCGTTGGGTGGCTACACCTTC. The chain carries TRBV4-3 and TRBJ1-2; no clear D gene. CDR1 LGHNA and CDR2 YSLEER come from the germline V gene. This CDR3 contains 14 residues. V was pared by 0 bases and J by 7 bases, with 12 bases between.

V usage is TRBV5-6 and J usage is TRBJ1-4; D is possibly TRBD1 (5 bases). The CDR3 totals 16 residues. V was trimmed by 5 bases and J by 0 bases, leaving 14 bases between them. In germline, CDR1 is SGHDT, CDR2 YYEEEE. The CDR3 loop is CASSYLGGATNEKLFF. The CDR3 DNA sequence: TGTGCCAGCAGTTACCTGGGGGGTGCAACTAATGAAAAACTGTTTTTT.

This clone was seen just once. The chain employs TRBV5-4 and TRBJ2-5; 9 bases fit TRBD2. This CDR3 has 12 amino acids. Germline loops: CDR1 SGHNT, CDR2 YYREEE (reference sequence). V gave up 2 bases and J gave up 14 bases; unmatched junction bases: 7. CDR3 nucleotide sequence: TGTGCCAGCAGCTTCTCCGCGGGGGGGCTTTACTTC. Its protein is CASSFSAGGLYF. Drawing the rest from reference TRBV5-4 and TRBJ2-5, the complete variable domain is ETGVTQSPTHLIKTRGQQVTLRCSSQSGHNTVSWYQQALGQGPQFIFQYYREEENGRGNFPPRFSGLQFPNYSSELNVNALELDDSALYLCASSFSAGGLYFGPGTRLLVL.

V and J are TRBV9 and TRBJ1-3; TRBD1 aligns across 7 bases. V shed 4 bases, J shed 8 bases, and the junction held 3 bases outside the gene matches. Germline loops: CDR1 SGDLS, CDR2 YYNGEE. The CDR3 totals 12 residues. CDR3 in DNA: TGTGCCAGCAGCCATACAGGGGACACCATATATTTT. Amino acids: CASSHTGDTIYF.

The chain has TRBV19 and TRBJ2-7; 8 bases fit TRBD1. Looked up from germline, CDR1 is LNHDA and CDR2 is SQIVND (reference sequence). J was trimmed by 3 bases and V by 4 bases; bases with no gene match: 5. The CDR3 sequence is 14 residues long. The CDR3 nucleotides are TGTGCCAGTAGTAGACAGGGGTGGGACTACGAGCAGTACTTC. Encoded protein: CASSRQGWDYEQYF.

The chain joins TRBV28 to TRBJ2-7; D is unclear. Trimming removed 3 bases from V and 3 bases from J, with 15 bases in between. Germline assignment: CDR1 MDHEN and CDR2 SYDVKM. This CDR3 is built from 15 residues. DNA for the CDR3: TGTGCCAGCAGTTTCTTCTCGGTCAGATTCTACGAGCAGTACTTC. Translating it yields CASSFFSVRFYEQYF. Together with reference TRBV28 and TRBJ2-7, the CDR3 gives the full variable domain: DVKVTQSSRYLVKRTGEKVFLECVQDMDHENMFWYRQDPGLGLRLIYFSYDVKMKEKGDIPEGYSVSREKKERFSLILESASTNQTSMYLCASSFFSVRFYEQYFGPGTRLTVT.